The 31 T cell receptor beta chains presented below share a single source sample, sequenced in a study of siplizumab effects on memory and regulatory T cells (dated by TCRdb to between 2018 and 2020). Libraries were prepared through the immunoSEQ multiplex PCR assay. Not all clones reach the TCRdb copy of this immuneACCESS table, which keeps in-frame sequences only. Checked studies attribute under half of the gap to unresolved V genes and leave the rest unexplained. In this sample the table shows approximately 100,000 clones, just under 95% of which occur a single time. The biggest ten clones account for under 0.2% of the sample. The material sequenced was non-Treg CD4+ T cells sorted from blood. The cell subset or site label, as the study defines it: FACS-sorted unstimulated CD4+ non-regulatory T cells. Receptor source: a human donor in good health.

V is TRBV27 and J is TRBJ2-2, with TRBD1 matching over 11 bases. Germline lookup yields CDR1 MNHEY and CDR2 SMNVEV (reference sequence). After removal of 4 bases from V and 4 bases from J, the junction contained 5 bases not matched to a gene. The CDR3 consists of 16 residues. CDR3 nucleotides: TGTGCCAGCAGTTCTCGGACAGGGGGCGTCACCGGGGAGCTGTTTTTT. It codes for CASSSRTGGVTGELFF.

V gene TRBV6-1 combines with J gene TRBJ1-6; no reliable D call. Germline CDR1 MNHNS, CDR2 SASEGT. Trimming removed 0 bases from V and 7 bases from J, with 10 bases in between. This CDR3 is built from 15 residues. CDR3 protein: CASSEAPGSNSPLHF. The CDR3 DNA follows: TGTGCCAGCAGTGAAGCGCCAGGCTCGAATTCACCCCTCCACTTT.

The chain carries TRBV11-2 and TRBJ2-5, with D perhaps assigned TRBD1 or TRBD2 (5 bases each). V was clipped by 1 base and J by 1 base, with 13 bases between them. Germline CDR1 reads SGHAT; CDR2 reads FQNNGV. The CDR3 loop spans 16 amino acids. The CDR3 loop reads CASSLGWKGTQETQYF. Here the CDR3 DNA reads TGTGCCAGCAGCTTAGGGTGGAAGGGGACCCAAGAGACCCAGTACTTC.

The V call is TRBV2, the J call TRBJ1-2; tentatively, D is TRBD1 (6 bases). The CDR3 is made up of 12 amino acids. V gave up 5 bases and J gave up 8 bases, with 12 bases separating them. The V gene's germline CDR1 is SNHLY and CDR2 FYNNEI. The CDR3 coding sequence is TGTGCCAGCAGTCCAGGGGCAAGAGGCTACACCTTC. Protein product: CASSPGARGYTF.

The chain uses TRBV19 and TRBJ1-4; D is unresolved. The CDR3 contains 11 residues. The ends were cut back, 3 bases at V and 7 bases at J, with 3 bases in the middle. Germline CDR1 and CDR2: LNHDA and SQIVND (reference sequence). The CDR3 DNA reads TGTGCCAGTAGTATCAGTGAAAAACTGTTTTTT. It is translated as CASSISEKLFF.

The chain links TRBV18 to TRBJ2-2; 11 positions agree with TRBD2. There are 17 residues in the CDR3. Losses at the gene ends were 0 bases for V and 1 base for J; bases not matched to a gene: 1. Germline CDR1 reads KGHSH; CDR2 reads LQKENI. CDR3 bases: TGTGCCAGCTCACCACCCCTAGCGGGGGGGAACACCGGGGAGCTGTTTTTT. This sequence encodes CASSPPLAGGNTGELFF.

V gene TRBV28 combines with J gene TRBJ1-1, with unresolved D. The ends were cut back, 5 bases at V and 6 bases at J, with 7 bases in the middle. CDR1 and CDR2 from the germline V gene are MDHEN and SYDVKM. This CDR3 has 11 amino acids. The CDR3 sequence is CASSLQAEAFF. The CDR3 DNA is TGTGCCAGCAGTCTGCAGGCTGAAGCTTTCTTT.

The chain recombines TRBV6-6 with TRBJ2-7; TRBD1 is a possible D gene (5 bases). CDR3 size: 15 residues. Trimming took off 0 bases at V and 2 bases at J, with 11 bases between the two ends. Germline-derived CDR1 and CDR2 are MNHNY and SVGAGI (reference sequence). Written as DNA, the CDR3 is TGTGCCAGCAGTTACTCCCTAGGGGTTACCTACGAGCAGTACTTC. It specifies CASSYSLGVTYEQYF.

The chain couples TRBV2 to TRBJ2-7, with D unresolved. The V and J ends lost 7 bases and 3 bases respectively, with 13 bases between them. The CDR3 contains 13 residues. The V gene's germline CDR1 is SNHLY and CDR2 FYNNEI. In DNA form, the CDR3 reads TGTGCCAGCACTCTTCTTGGGCTCTACGAGCAGTACTTC. Its protein is CASTLLGLYEQYF.

The chain has TRBV28 and TRBJ2-1; TRBD2 matches 7 bases. The CDR3 sequence is 14 residues long. The ends lost 10 bases at V and 1 base at J; junction bases unmatched: 7. Germline V gene data show CDR1 as MDHEN and CDR2 as SYDVKM. CDR3 loop: CATYGTISYNEQFF. For the CDR3, the DNA is TGTGCCACCTACGGGACTATATCCTACAATGAGCAGTTCTTC.

V usage is TRBV5-1 and J usage is TRBJ2-3, with 12 nucleotides matching TRBD2. Germline CDR1 is SGHRS and CDR2 is YFSETQ. After removal of 4 bases from V and 5 bases from J, the junction contained 11 bases not matched to a gene. This CDR3 spans 17 amino acids. DNA of the CDR3: TGCGCCAGCAGCAGCGTCCTAGCGGGGGGGTCTAGAGATACGCAGTATTTT. Translation: CASSSVLAGGSRDTQYF.

The chain carries TRBV5-4 and TRBJ2-2, with TRBD2 matching 12 bases. Germline assignment: CDR1 SGHNT and CDR2 YYREEE (reference sequence). This CDR3 spans 17 amino acids. V shed 1 base, J shed 5 bases, and the junction held 6 bases outside the gene matches. The CDR3 protein is CASSLSSGGAKTGELFF. The CDR3 DNA sequence: TGTGCCAGCAGCTTGTCTAGCGGGGGGGCAAAGACCGGGGAGCTGTTTTTT.

This chain connects TRBV5-5 to TRBJ2-2; D is perhaps TRBD1 or TRBD2 (5 bases each). The CDR3 is 17 amino acids. Trimming stripped 1 base from V and 4 bases from J, with 17 bases between. CDR1 SGHKS and CDR2 YYEKEE come from the germline V gene (reference sequence). Here the CDR3 DNA reads TGTGCCAGCAGCTTGATAGTTTCGGCAGGGAGCACCGGGGAGCTGTTTTTT. It is translated as CASSLIVSAGSTGELFF.

This chain links TRBV19 with TRBJ1-3; maybe TRBD1 (5 bases). The CDR3 spans 18 residues. From germline, CDR1 is LNHDA and CDR2 SQIVND (reference sequence). V lost 3 bases to trimming and J lost 0 bases, with 18 bases between them. The CDR3: CASSILDVTGSSGNTIYF. CDR3 sequence (DNA): TGTGCCAGTAGTATTTTGGATGTAACAGGCAGCTCTGGAAACACCATATATTTT.

The chain employs TRBV2 and TRBJ2-7, with D perhaps matching TRBD2 (6 bases). The CDR3 length is 13 residues. CDR1 and CDR2 from the germline V gene are SNHLY and FYNNEI. Trimming stripped 8 bases from V and 6 bases from J, with 17 bases between. The CDR3 DNA is TGTGCCAGCGTCCGGGACTCGGTAGCCGAGCAGTACTTC. This gives the protein CASVRDSVAEQYF.

This sequence joins TRBV21-1 and TRBJ1-3. TRBV21-1 is a documented pseudogene. The CDR3 loop spans 18 amino acids. The CDR3, as DNA: TGTGCCAGCAGCACCTCCAAGGCGTCTTCCGCGGATGGAAACACCATATATTTT. Translating gives CASSTSKASSADGNTIYF.

The J gene is TRBJ1-3, the V gene TRBV19, with no clear D. Per germline, CDR1 LNHDA and CDR2 SQIVND (reference sequence). The CDR3 is made up of 15 amino acids. Trimming took off 6 bases at V and 0 bases at J, with 12 bases between the two ends. CDR3 residues: CASSRTSDSGNTIYF. The CDR3 region has the DNA TGTGCCAGTAGCAGAACGTCCGACTCTGGAAACACCATATATTTT. The full variable domain, in which reference TRBV19 and TRBJ1-3 provide the parts outside the CDR3, is DGGITQSPKYLFRKEGQNVTLSCEQNLNHDAMYWYRQDPGQGLRLIYYSQIVNDFQKGDIAEGYSVSREKKESFPLTVTSAQKNPTAFYLCASSRTSDSGNTIYFGEGSWLTVV.

The V call is TRBV2, the J call TRBJ2-7, with 10 nucleotides matching TRBD2. Germline CDR1 is SNHLY and CDR2 is FYNNEI. V shed 9 bases and J 1 base; nucleotides not matched to a gene: 6. CDR3 length equals 14 residues. CDR3 region: CASALAGASYEQYF. CDR3 DNA: TGTGCCAGTGCCCTAGCGGGGGCATCCTACGAGCAGTACTTC.

The chain couples TRBV28 to TRBJ1-1; D may be TRBD1 (5 bases). The V end lost 5 bases, the J end lost 6 bases, and 19 bases lay between the germline ends. The germline V gene encodes CDR1 MDHEN and CDR2 SYDVKM. The CDR3 totals 15 residues. The CDR3 nucleotides read TGTGCCAGCAGTGGGATGAATAGACAGTTCGCTGAAGCTTTCTTT. Protein product: CASSGMNRQFAEAFF.

The chain is built from TRBV7-9 and TRBJ2-1; D perhaps matches TRBD2 (7 bases). CDR1 is SEHNR and CDR2 is FQNEAQ in the germline V gene (reference sequence). Trimming left V 0 bases short and J 8 bases short, with 14 bases between. This CDR3 comprises 15 residues. CDR3 in amino acids: CASSLAGGPGHEQFF. CDR3 in DNA: TGTGCCAGCAGCTTAGCGGGGGGGCCTGGCCATGAGCAGTTCTTC. Full variable domain (missing parts from reference TRBV7-9 and TRBJ2-1): DTGVSQNPRHKITKRGQNVTFRCDPISEHNRLYWYRQTLGQGPEFLTYFQNEAQLEKSRLLSDRFSAERPKGSFSTLEIQRTEQGDSAMYLCASSLAGGPGHEQFFGPGTRLTVL.

V usage is TRBV11-2 and J usage is TRBJ1-2; weak D call: TRBD1 (5 bases). Trimming left V 1 base short and J 1 base short, with 13 bases between. The germline gives CDR1 SGHAT, CDR2 FQNNGV. The CDR3 totals 16 residues. Written as DNA, the CDR3 is TGTGCCAGCAGCTTAGGCTTGAGGGACTTTAACTATGGCTACACCTTC. Translating it yields CASSLGLRDFNYGYTF. Combining the CDR3 with reference TRBV11-2 and TRBJ1-2 gives the whole variable domain EAGVAQSPRYKIIEKRQSVAFWCNPISGHATLYWYQQILGQGPKLLIQFQNNGVVDDSQLPKDRFSAERLKGVDSTLKIQPAKLEDSAVYLCASSLGLRDFNYGYTFGSGTRLTVV.

The chain couples TRBV5-4 to TRBJ2-5; no clear D gene. V was pared by 4 bases and J by 4 bases, with 11 bases between. This CDR3 has 13 amino acids. Germline values: CDR1 SGHNT, CDR2 YYREEE (reference sequence). The CDR3 DNA sequence: TGTGCCAGCAGCCTGGCGAGTGGAGAGACCCAGTACTTC. Amino acids: CASSLASGETQYF.

This chain links TRBV5-4 with TRBJ2-2; D is possibly TRBD1 (6 bases). V shed 5 bases and J shed 6 bases, with 8 bases lying between them. Germline V gene data show CDR1 as SGHNT and CDR2 as YYREEE (reference sequence). The CDR3 is 12 amino acids. The CDR3 region has the DNA TGTGCCAGCAGTACAGGGTCCGGGGAGCTGTTTTTT. Protein: CASSTGSGELFF.

The rearrangement links TRBV7-2 to TRBJ1-1; 11 nucleotides align to TRBD1. After removal of 2 bases from V and 7 bases from J, the junction contained 3 bases not matched to a gene. The CDR3 runs to 14 residues. Germline assignment: CDR1 SGHTA and CDR2 FQGNSA. CDR3 sequence: CASSLLGQGDEAFF. The CDR3 DNA sequence: TGTGCCAGCAGCTTATTGGGACAGGGGGATGAAGCTTTCTTT.

The rearrangement uses TRBV30 and TRBJ2-5; TRBD1 agrees at 8 bases. This CDR3 region has 12 residues. With 8 bases clipped from V and 5 bases from J, the junction kept 7 bases outside the gene matches. The germline gives CDR1 GTSNPN, CDR2 SVGIG (reference sequence). The CDR3 nucleotides are TGTGCCGGACAGGGTTCCGGGGAGACCCAGTACTTC. It yields the protein CAGQGSGETQYF.

V is TRBV7-9 and J is TRBJ2-1; no firm D call. V lost 3 bases and J lost 7, with 10 bases in between. Germline loops: CDR1 SEHNR, CDR2 FQNEAQ (reference sequence). This CDR3 spans 13 amino acids. The CDR3 region has the DNA TGTGCCAGCAGCTTGATCTATGGAAATGAGCAGTTCTTC. This translates into CASSLIYGNEQFF. Filled out from reference TRBV7-9 and TRBJ2-1, the complete variable domain reads DTGVSQNPRHKITKRGQNVTFRCDPISEHNRLYWYRQTLGQGPEFLTYFQNEAQLEKSRLLSDRFSAERPKGSFSTLEIQRTEQGDSAMYLCASSLIYGNEQFFGPGTRLTVL.

The chain links TRBV11-3 to TRBJ2-3, with TRBD2 as a possible D gene (6 bases). Germline V gene data show CDR1 as SGHNT and CDR2 as YENEEA. Between the trimmed V and J ends, which lost 6 bases and 6 bases, there was a span of 13 bases. The CDR3 is 13 amino acids. The CDR3 bases are TGTGCCAGCAGTTTCTTCCTAGCGGATACGCAGTATTTT. Protein product: CASSFFLADTQYF.

The chain couples TRBV18 to TRBJ2-2, with 9 bases matching TRBD1. The germline CDR1 and CDR2 sequences are KGHSH and LQKENI. V was clipped by 3 bases and J by 2 bases; unmatched bases: 4. CDR3 length: 16 amino acids. This CDR3 reads CASSPRQGDNTGELFF. The CDR3 DNA reads as TGTGCCAGCTCACCTCGACAGGGGGATAACACCGGGGAGCTGTTTTTT.

V usage is TRBV29-1 and J usage is TRBJ2-6; D gene ambiguous. CDR3 size: 15 residues. Deletions cut 1 base from V and 0 bases from J, with 7 bases between. CDR1 is SQVTM, CDR2 ANQGSEA, per germline. The CDR3 DNA reads as TGCAGCGTTGAAGTAATAGGCTCTGGGGCCAACGTCCTGACTTTC. Its translation is CSVEVIGSGANVLTF.

The chain links TRBV28 to TRBJ2-1, with D perhaps TRBD2 (6 bases). CDR1 and CDR2 from the germline V gene are MDHEN and SYDVKM. This CDR3 contains 13 residues. Trimming stripped 8 bases from V and 8 bases from J, with 16 bases between. The CDR3 bases are TGTGCCAGCCGCTCCGGAGGGCGGGATGAGCAGTTCTTC. It yields the protein CASRSGGRDEQFF.

The chain employs TRBV6-1 and TRBJ2-2; D is unresolved. The length of the CDR3 is 13 residues. Trimming stripped 9 bases from V and 5 bases from J, with 13 bases between. The V gene's germline CDR1 is MNHNS and CDR2 SASEGT. The CDR3 nucleotides are TGTGCCAGTGCCAAGGAGACTACCGGGGAGCTGTTTTTT. This sequence encodes CASAKETTGELFF.